This record concerns one T cell receptor (beta chain) sequence. The sample belongs to a study of cytomegalovirus exposure and HLA in healthy donors. Study at large: The Caucasian-associated ancestry cluster held under 90% of 300 to 500 genotyped donors.

V gave up 1 base and J gave up 0 bases, with 10 bases separating them. The germline CDR1 and CDR2 sequences are LGHNA and YNFKEQ. This CDR3 comprises 16 residues. Use of 60 Vbeta and 13 Jbeta primers characterized the PCR. Data came from immunoSEQ multiplex PCR; TCRdb stores just in-frame clones and leaves some out. The sample includes roughly 140,000 clones, less than 65% of them seen just once. This receptor was obtained from a woman aged 25 to 39 in good health and CMV-seropositive. The V call is TRBV4-2, the J call TRBJ2-1; D unclear. Sample: PBMCs. CDR3 DNA sequence: TGTGCCAGCAGCCAAGCAGCGTCTAGCTCCTACAATGAGCAGTTCTTC. As protein: CASSQAASSSYNEQFF.